Presented here are 31 T cell receptor beta chains from one specimen sequenced in a study of siplizumab effects on memory and regulatory T cells. Clones were read by immunoSEQ multiplex PCR, and TCRdb kept only the in-frame ones, dropping some. The sample has around 110,000 clones, about 95% seen once; the top ten hold under 2%. What was sequenced was non-Treg CD4+ T cells sorted from blood. Receptors originate from a human donor in good health.

The chain combines TRBV2 with TRBJ1-5, with D unresolved. Trimming cost V 6 bases and J 11 bases, with 14 bases left between them. The CDR3 covers 12 residues. CDR1 is SNHLY and CDR2 is FYNNEI in the germline V gene. The CDR3 DNA reads TGTGCCAGCAGCGTTGGAGTCTTATCCCAGCATTTT. It is translated as CASSVGVLSQHF. The variable domain in full, with the rest retrieved from reference TRBV2 and TRBJ1-5, is EPEVTQTPSHQVTQMGQEVILRCVPISNHLYFYWYRQILGQKVEFLVSFYNNEISEKSEIFDDQFSVERPDGSNFTLKIRSTKLEDSAMYFCASSVGVLSQHFGDGTRLSIL.

This clone was recorded once. The CDR3 bases are TGTGCCAGCAGTGGGGGACTTTACGGGACCGAGCAGTACTTC. Translation gives CASSGGLYGTEQYF. V and J are TRBV25-1 and TRBJ2-7; D might be TRBD2 (6 bases). This CDR3 region has 14 residues. V was clipped by 4 bases and J by 6 bases, with 16 bases between them. CDR1 is MGHDK, CDR2 SYGVNS, per germline.

The CDR3 reads CASSVVLAGGYEQYF. The CDR3 nucleotides are TGCGCCAGCAGTGTCGTCCTAGCGGGGGGTTACGAGCAGTACTTC. This chain uses TRBV10-2 with TRBJ2-7; 11 bases line up with TRBD2. This CDR3 is 15 amino acids long. Germline lookup yields CDR1 WSHSY and CDR2 SAAADI. V lost 4 bases, J lost 4 bases, and 6 bases stayed unmatched.

This chain uses TRBV10-3 with TRBJ2-7; the match to TRBD1 covers 7 bases. The CDR3 has 15 amino acids. Looked up from germline, CDR1 is ENHRY and CDR2 is SYGVKD. V shed 5 bases and J 5 bases; nucleotides not matched to a gene: 12. The CDR3 coding sequence is TGTGCCATCAGTCACGGGACAGAGCAACGTGACGAGCAGTACTTC. This gives the protein CAISHGTEQRDEQYF.

This chain uses TRBV5-4 with TRBJ2-3; D is possibly TRBD1 (6 bases). This CDR3 has 15 residues. Germline-derived CDR1 and CDR2 are SGHNT and YYREEE (reference sequence). V was clipped by 6 bases and J by 1 base, with 15 bases between them. CDR3 amino acids: CASKQGYEGTDTQYF. The CDR3 region has the DNA TGTGCCAGCAAACAGGGATATGAGGGCACAGATACGCAGTATTTT.

The CDR3 DNA is TGTGCCAGCAGCGGGGGAATTGTTACACGGGAGACCCAGTACTTC. It specifies CASSGGIVTRETQYF. The chain uses TRBV7-9 and TRBJ2-5; D could derive from TRBD1 or TRBD2 (5 bases each). Trimming took off 5 bases at V and 5 bases at J, with 18 bases between the two ends. The CDR3 spans 15 residues. The germline V gene encodes CDR1 SEHNR and CDR2 FQNEAQ (reference sequence).

The rearrangement links TRBV6-5 to TRBJ2-1, with D possibly being TRBD2 (5 bases). Germline CDR1 and CDR2: MNHEY and SVGAGI. V gave up 5 bases and J gave up 7 bases, with 9 bases separating them. CDR3 size: 12 residues. This chain's CDR3 is CASSRTGNEQFF. CDR3 DNA: TGTGCCAGCAGTAGGACGGGGAATGAGCAGTTCTTC.

For this clone: Other DNA variants within this sample encode the same CDR3. The chain is built from TRBV12-5 and TRBJ2-2; D is unclear. The germline CDR1 and CDR2 sequences are LGHNT and FRNRAP. This CDR3 comprises 14 residues. The V end lost 0 bases, the J end lost 0 bases, and 2 bases lay between the germline ends. The CDR3 region has the DNA TGTGCTAGTGGTTTGGTACCGAACACCGGGGAGCTGTTTTTT. Amino acids: CASGLVPNTGELFF. The variable domain in full, completed from reference TRBV12-5 and TRBJ2-2, reads DARVTQTPRHKVTEMGQEVTMRCQPILGHNTVFWYRQTMMQGLELLAYFRNRAPLDDSGMPKDRFSAEMPDATLATLKIQPSEPRDSAVYFCASGLVPNTGELFFGEGSRLTVL.

A single count supports this clone. The chain combines TRBV9 with TRBJ2-1; tentatively, D is TRBD2 (5 bases). The CDR3 contains 12 residues. Germline CDR1 is SGDLS and CDR2 is YYNGEE. Trimming pared 3 bases from V and 7 bases from J, leaving 8 bases between. CDR3 sequence: CASSGSGNEQFF. DNA for the CDR3: TGTGCCAGCAGCGGGTCGGGGAATGAGCAGTTCTTC.

This chain connects TRBV19 to TRBJ1-1; TRBD1 matches 8 bases. The CDR3 is 15 residues long. Germline V gene sequence: CDR1 LNHDA, CDR2 SQIVND (reference sequence). V shed 0 bases and J 6 bases; nucleotides not matched to a gene: 6. The CDR3 loop is CASSIEDRVVSEAFF. The CDR3 bases are TGTGCCAGTAGTATAGAGGACAGGGTTGTCTCTGAAGCTTTCTTT.

The gene calls are TRBV7-2 and TRBJ1-1; D is unclear. This CDR3 region has 13 residues. Germline CDR1 SGHTA, CDR2 FQGNSA. Between the trimmed V and J ends, which lost 4 bases and 7 bases, there was a span of 13 bases. CDR3 DNA: TGTGCCAGCAGCTCAAGGAGTGTCAATGAAGCTTTCTTT. Its protein is CASSSRSVNEAFF.

This chain joins TRBV18 and TRBJ2-7; D is unresolved. V was trimmed by 5 bases and J by 3 bases, leaving 11 bases between them. The CDR3 is 13 amino acids. CDR1 is KGHSH, CDR2 LQKENI, per germline. CDR3 sequence reads: CASSAGPIYEQYF. The CDR3, as DNA: TGTGCCAGCTCAGCAGGCCCCATCTACGAGCAGTACTTC.

The CDR3 loop reads CASSFGTSGSSYEQYF. CDR3 nucleotide sequence: TGTGCCAGCAGTTTCGGGACTAGCGGGAGCTCCTACGAGCAGTACTTC. J is TRBJ2-7 and V is TRBV6-5; 14 bases are a match to TRBD2. This CDR3 is built from 16 residues. The trim removed 4 bases at V and 0 bases at J, leaving 2 bases unmatched. CDR1 is MNHEY and CDR2 is SVGAGI in the germline V gene.

This clone was seen once. V is TRBV7-2 and J is TRBJ1-3, with D possibly matching TRBD1 (6 bases). The CDR3 length is 17 residues. V lost 1 base, J lost 3 bases, and 16 bases lay in between. CDR1 and CDR2 from the germline V gene are SGHTA and FQGNSA. The CDR3 nucleotides are TGTGCCAGCAGCTTAGTCTCCCCGGGGGCGGGTGGAAACACCATATATTTT. Translation: CASSLVSPGAGGNTIYF.

This chain uses TRBV5-1 with TRBJ2-1, with D uncertain. The V gene lost 4 bases and the J gene lost 3 bases, with 8 bases spanning the gap. The CDR3 loop spans 13 amino acids. Germline lookup yields CDR1 SGHRS and CDR2 YFSETQ. The DNA of the CDR3 is TGCGCCAGCAGCCTGGGCCACTACAATGAGCAGTTCTTC. This encodes CASSLGHYNEQFF.

This sequence joins TRBV29-1 and TRBJ1-4; TRBD1 is a possible D gene (6 bases). The CDR3 has 15 residues. In germline, CDR1 is SQVTM, CDR2 ANQGSEA. Trimming cost V 1 base and J 7 bases, with 16 bases left between them. Here the CDR3 DNA reads TGCAGCGTTGAAGTACTGACAGGCAAGGGTGAAAAACTGTTTTTT. Its translation: CSVEVLTGKGEKLFF.

This sequence joins TRBV4-1 and TRBJ1-2; the D gene is possibly TRBD1 (6 bases). Germline CDR1 is MGHRA and CDR2 is YSYEKL. The V end lost 0 bases, the J end lost 4 bases, and 12 bases lay between the germline ends. This CDR3 contains 15 residues. The CDR3 DNA sequence: TGCGCCAGCAGCCAAGACCAGGACAGCACCTATGGCTACACCTTC. It codes for CASSQDQDSTYGYTF.

The chain recombines TRBV19 with TRBJ1-1; D uncertain. This CDR3 spans 13 amino acids. V was shortened by 8 bases and J by 4 bases, with 14 bases between the two germline ends. Germline V gene sequence: CDR1 LNHDA, CDR2 SQIVND (reference sequence). The CDR3 region has the DNA TGTGCCAGTGGACCCTGGGAGAGCACTGAAGCTTTCTTT. It yields the protein CASGPWESTEAFF.

The chain recombines TRBV11-2 with TRBJ1-2, with D uncertain. CDR1 is SGHAT and CDR2 is FQNNGV in the germline V gene. Between the trimmed V and J ends, which lost 5 bases and 1 base, there was a span of 11 bases. The CDR3 is made up of 14 amino acids. Written as DNA, the CDR3 is TGTGCCAGCAGCACAGACGGAAGTAACTATGGCTACACCTTC. Protein product: CASSTDGSNYGYTF.

J is TRBJ2-7 and V is TRBV6-1, with 10 nucleotides matching TRBD1. Germline CDR1 MNHNS, CDR2 SASEGT. V was pared by 2 bases and J by 2 bases, with 3 bases of the junction left unmatched. CDR3 size: 15 residues. The chain's CDR3 is CASSEPGQGTYEQYF. The CDR3 nucleotides read TGTGCCAGCAGTGAACCGGGACAGGGGACCTACGAGCAGTACTTC.

The chain joins TRBV12-5 to TRBJ1-2, with a tentative D call TRBD1 (6 bases). CDR3 length equals 13 residues. Germline values: CDR1 LGHNT, CDR2 FRNRAP. V dropped 7 bases and J dropped 3 bases, with 12 bases sitting between them. CDR3 loop: CASVLGTHYGYTF. CDR3 DNA sequence: TGTGCTAGTGTTCTCGGGACACACTATGGCTACACCTTC.

The V call is TRBV5-6, the J call TRBJ2-7; perhaps D is TRBD1 or TRBD2 (5 bases each). The CDR3 extends over 13 amino acids. V lost 0 bases and J lost 4, with 8 bases in between. The germline gives CDR1 SGHDT, CDR2 YYEEEE. The chain's CDR3 is CASSLGGIYEQYF. CDR3 DNA sequence: TGTGCCAGCAGCTTGGGGGGGATTTACGAGCAGTACTTC.

This clone showed up just once. The V gene is TRBV19, the J gene TRBJ2-7, with a possible D match to TRBD2 (6 bases). V lost 6 bases and J 3 bases, leaving 18 bases between the germline ends. The CDR3 covers 15 residues. The germline V gene encodes CDR1 LNHDA and CDR2 SQIVND (reference sequence). The CDR3: CASSSTEGRRYEQYF. DNA for the CDR3: TGTGCCAGTAGCTCAACGGAGGGTCGACGCTACGAGCAGTACTTC.

The V gene is TRBV2, the J gene TRBJ2-2; the match to TRBD1 covers 7 bases. Germline lookup yields CDR1 SNHLY and CDR2 FYNNEI. V was clipped by 7 bases and J by 3 bases; unmatched bases: 8. This CDR3 region has 15 residues. This CDR3 is CASTLQGIDTGELFF. CDR3 DNA: TGTGCCAGCACTTTACAGGGGATTGACACCGGGGAGCTGTTTTTT. Full variable domain (rest looked up from reference TRBV2 and TRBJ2-2): EPEVTQTPSHQVTQMGQEVILRCVPISNHLYFYWYRQILGQKVEFLVSFYNNEISEKSEIFDDQFSVERPDGSNFTLKIRSTKLEDSAMYFCASTLQGIDTGELFFGEGSRLTVL.

The chain is built from TRBV4-2 and TRBJ2-3, with 14 bases lining up with TRBD2. This CDR3 has 19 residues. Germline V gene sequence: CDR1 LGHNA, CDR2 YNFKEQ. The junction had 6 bases not matched to a gene; V was cut back by 0 bases and J by 1 base. CDR3 sequence (DNA): TGTGCCAGCAGCCAAGATCAGGGACTAGCGGGGGAAGGCACAGATACGCAGTATTTT. It encodes CASSQDQGLAGEGTDTQYF.

V and J are TRBV2 and TRBJ1-3; D is ambiguous. The germline V gene has CDR1 SNHLY and CDR2 FYNNEI. This CDR3 is built from 15 residues. The ends were cut back, 3 bases at V and 2 bases at J, with 11 bases in the middle. The chain's CDR3 is CASSEERVAGNTIYF. CDR3 bases: TGTGCCAGCAGTGAGGAGCGGGTCGCTGGAAACACCATATATTTT.

The rearrangement links TRBV11-2 to TRBJ2-7, with 9 bases that match TRBD1. The CDR3 has 16 residues. V gave up 0 bases and J gave up 4 bases; unmatched junction bases: 7. The germline V gene has CDR1 SGHAT and CDR2 FQNNGV. The CDR3 nucleotides read TGTGCCAGCAGCTTAGATCGGCACAGGGGGCTATACGAGCAGTACTTC. Amino acids: CASSLDRHRGLYEQYF.

J is TRBJ1-6 and V is TRBV27, with D uncertain. Trimming removed 5 bases from V and 9 bases from J, with 14 bases in between. CDR1 MNHEY and CDR2 SMNVEV come from the germline V gene (reference sequence). The CDR3 has 14 residues. CDR3 amino acids: CASSPDLTGSPLHF. The CDR3 coding sequence is TGTGCCAGCAGTCCGGACCTTACTGGTTCACCCCTCCACTTT.

J is TRBJ2-5 and V is TRBV6-5; D gene unclear. Trimming cost V 8 bases and J 2 bases, with 9 bases left between them. This CDR3 has 12 residues. From germline, CDR1 is MNHEY and CDR2 SVGAGI. CDR3 bases: TGTGCCAGCGGCGTCAGACAAGAGACCCAGTACTTC. Translation gives CASGVRQETQYF.

The sample holds one count of this clone. The V and J genes are TRBV6-5 and TRBJ1-6; D gene uncertain. The CDR3 extends over 12 amino acids. Germline V CDR1 and CDR2: MNHEY, SVGAGI. The V end was cut by 2 bases, the J end by 6 bases, with 2 bases between. The CDR3 reads CASSYLNSPLHF. CDR3 bases: TGTGCCAGCAGTTACCTTAATTCACCCCTCCACTTT.

The chain employs TRBV21-1 and TRBJ2-4; whether TRBD1, the table's D call, matches the DNA was not checked. TRBV21-1 is flagged as a pseudogene. CDR3 length: 15 residues. CDR3 coding DNA: TGTGCCAGCAGCACGACAGTCATAGCCAAAAACATTCAGTACTTC. Translating it yields CASSTTVIAKNIQYF.